Listed below are T cell receptor beta chains from one sample, sequenced in a study of human T cells and chemical hapten exposure. TCRdb re-derived calls from the RACE reads in MiXCR, one entry per CDR3 protein. The sample has 27,000 or so distinct CDR3 sequences, around 10% seen once. This material consisted of whole blood, taken in connection with sensitization to the hapten diphenylcyclopropenone (DPC). The receptor source for this set is a man aged 30 to 45 with alopecia areata. Some clones in this sample may be carry-over from other donors' samples. CDR3s include the opening cysteine and the closing phenylalanine or tryptophan.

14	TRBV7-6	TRBJ2-1	CASSLGQGGNEQFF
15	TRBV5-1	TRBJ2-1	CASSFGTAAANEQFF
13	TRBV12-5	TRBJ2-1	CASVGGPYNEQFF
16	TRBV6-5	TRBJ2-1	CASSSSPGQRYNEQFF
13	TRBV4-3	TRBJ2-7	CASSRGSSYEQYF
15	TRBV19	TRBJ2-1	CASSVTSGGYNEQFF
13	TRBV27	TRBJ1-1	CASRPTGGTEAFF
17	TRBV3-1	TRBJ1-1	CASSQSRAGHRNTEAFF
12	TRBV10-3	TRBJ2-5	CAISENRDTQYF
13	TRBV27	TRBJ2-7	CASRGAGIYEQYF
15	TRBV10-2	TRBJ1-1	CASSESGGTGTEAFF
16	TRBV7-2	TRBJ2-3	CASSGEERQFTDTQYF
13	TRBV20-1	TRBJ1-2	CSAPRAAGDGYTF
17	TRBV10-3	TRBJ1-6	CAISDQRGSSYNSPLHF
17	TRBV11-2	TRBJ2-1	CASSLGVGTGSYNEQFF
16	TRBV20-1	TRBJ2-4	CSARDRGQIAKNIQYF
16	TRBV7-9	TRBJ2-2	CALVGASGANTGELFF
16	TRBV4-3	TRBJ1-1	CASSQATTRKNTEAFF
15	TRBV5-4	TRBJ2-7	CASSLEGRGPYEQYF
13	TRBV29-1	TRBJ2-7	CSVGTASSYEQYF
18	TRBV6-1	TRBJ2-5	CASSEGELPHGSKETQYF
11	TRBV2	TRBJ2-7	CASGQAHEQYF
14	TRBV6-2/TRBV6-3	TRBJ2-7	CASSLGTGGSEQYF
14	TRBV29-1	TRBJ2-4	CSVVNRVAKNIQYF
12	TRBV12-3/TRBV12-4	TRBJ1-1	CASSSSGTEAFF
16	TRBV20-1	TRBJ2-1	CSAPRVRESSYNEQFF
14	TRBV9	TRBJ2-7	CASSPTGGFYEQYF
18	TRBV4-2	TRBJ1-2	CASMRSPGPETGTGGYTF
14	TRBV29-1	TRBJ2-3	CSVAQDRVTDTQYF
13	TRBV10-3	TRBJ2-4	CAIRNDILNIQYF
14	TRBV12-3/TRBV12-4	TRBJ2-3	CASSLPRGTDTQYF
18	TRBV7-9	TRBJ2-1	CASSDDGPLRGSYNEQFF
14	TRBV30	TRBJ2-2	CAWSEGLFTGELFF
15	TRBV5-1	TRBJ2-5	CASSTGTGRSETQYF
15	TRBV7-2	TRBJ1-5	CASSSPQGSNQPQHF
14	TRBV6-6	TRBJ1-4	CASRGTGAGEKLFF
14	TRBV14	TRBJ2-7	CASSWGPTYYEQYF
15	TRBV6-5	TRBJ2-1	CASSPSGRSYNEQFF
14	TRBV7-9	TRBJ2-1	CASLRAGPEGEQFF
14	TRBV6-2/TRBV6-3	TRBJ2-5	CASADAGGLETQYF
14	TRBV20-1	TRBJ1-1	CSATPTGENTEAFF